This T cell receptor (beta chain) was obtained from a study of long-term antiretroviral therapy in people with HIV. Investigators performed immunoSEQ version v3.0 at survey level. Libraries were prepared by immunoSEQ multiplex PCR; TCRdb keeps only in-frame clonotypes and omits some of them. The table has about 16,000 clones, about four fifths seen once. The CDR3 consists of 15 residues. J was trimmed by 9 bases and V by 5 bases; bases with no gene match: 11. Germline V CDR1 and CDR2: MRHNA, SNTAGT. The chain couples TRBV6-4 to TRBJ2-1, with 9 bases aligning to TRBD1. The clonotype originates from a woman aged 45-65 years with HIV. The input for sequencing was unsorted PBMCs, taken roughly 2.4 years before starting antiretroviral therapy. The CDR3 nucleotides are TGTGCCAGCAGTCAATACGGGACAGGGTATCTTGAGCAGTTCTTC. Residues: CASSQYGTGYLEQFF.